The rows below give T cell receptor beta chains drawn from one sample of a study of T cells after yellow fever vaccination. A single record per CDR3 protein comes from TCRdb applying MiXCR to the 5' RACE reads. This sample has roughly 520,000 distinct CDR3 sequences; just over 20% occur once, and the top ten carry roughly a sixth. Specimen: PBMCs, collected approximately 22 days after the first yellow fever vaccination. These receptors were collected from a man between 18 and 29 years old who received the YFV17D yellow fever vaccine. CDR3s include the opening cysteine and the closing phenylalanine or tryptophan. D genes are given only for firm matches. Not all rows give a size; the values are once, few, many and, for expanded clones, a class.

TRBJ2-2,TRBV12-3/TRBV12-4,.,many,TGTGCCAGCAGTCCCCCACCCGGGGAGCTGTTTTTT,CASSPPPGELFF
TRBJ2-5,TRBV7-6,.,many,TGTGCCAGCAGCTCGATACCCCAAGAGTCCCAGTACTTC,CASSSIPQESQYF
TRBJ1-5,TRBV7-2,TRBD1,few,TGTGCCAGCAGTACAGGGGCTAACAATCAGCCCCAGCATTTT,CASSTGANNQPQHF
TRBJ2-5,TRBV5-1,.,.,TGCGCCAGCAGCGAGGGCGTGGGGGAGACCCAGTACTTC,CASSEGVGETQYF
TRBJ2-1,TRBV6-5,.,.,TGTGCCAGCAGTTACTTTTTAACCGCCGGGAATGAGCAGTTCTTC,CASSYFLTAGNEQFF
TRBJ2-3,TRBV7-2,.,.,TGTGCCAGCAGTCCACAGGTAGATAGCACAGATACGCAGTATTTT,CASSPQVDSTDTQYF
TRBJ1-1,TRBV29-1,TRBD1,.,TGCAGCGTACGATTGACAGGGGGCCCGGGCACTGAAGCTTTCTTT,CSVRLTGGPGTEAFF
TRBJ2-7,TRBV12-3/TRBV12-4,TRBD2,few,TGTGCCAGCAGAAGTAGCGGGGGGGCGGGCGCCTACGAGCAGTACTTC,CASRSSGGAGAYEQYF
TRBJ2-4,TRBV3-1,.,few,TGTGCCAGCAGCGCCCTAGCGAGTGAGAAAAACATTCAGTACTTC,CASSALASEKNIQYF
TRBJ2-7,TRBV20-1,.,.,TGCAGTGCTAGGGGATTCTCGACAGTCAGCTCCTACGAGCAGTACTTC,CSARGFSTVSSYEQYF